The source of this T cell receptor (beta chain) is a study of response to subunit inactivated influenza vaccine. At least ten counts were recorded for this clonotype. Antigen: not known. TCRdb processed the RT-PCR reads anew with MiXCR; each CDR3 protein has one entry. This sample carries approximately 170,000 distinct CDR3 sequences, roughly 12% of them seen once, and the ten largest clones take 25% to 30%. Study results and caveats: The study's authors posited that every seasonal influenza vaccination enlists few new T cells.

These data were likewise used in another study, on T cells expressing NK-cell markers. Per that paper: 5'RACE template switching built TCR beta cDNA with unique molecular identifiers. Seven donors tested HCMV-seropositive and one tested seronegative among the eight sequenced. Similarly, these clonotypes led the CD3+CD56-NKG2C+ fraction as well in a few donors.

The sample was CD8+ T cells sorted from PBMCs, taken approximately 12 days after vaccination. This receptor was obtained from a man in his forties or fifties who received an inactivated influenza vaccine.

CDR3 sequence: CASSVGNPNTEAFF. In DNA, the CDR3 is TGTGCCAGCAGCGTAGGCAACCCGAACACTGAAGCTTTCTTT. The chain has TRBV9 and TRBJ1-1; D uncertain. V lost 0 bases and J lost 1, with 7 bases in between. The germline gives CDR1 SGDLS, CDR2 YYNGEE. The CDR3 is made up of 14 amino acids.